One and the same sample provided the 7 T cell receptor beta chains below, sequenced in a study of sequential checkpoint blockade in melanoma. The treatment was: randomized to nivolumab then ipilimumab (arm A) or the reverse (arm B). The repertoire was sequenced with immunoSEQ multiplex PCR; TCRdb's copy has only in-frame clones and lacks some. The sample includes almost 9,500 clones, about 26% seen only once; the top ten take 20%. The starting material was tumor tissue (inferred from file names), obtained from a patient given nivolumab and ipilimumab in sequence. The receptors here all came from a human donor with melanoma.

The V and J genes are TRBV19 and TRBJ1-5; 9 bases agree with TRBD1. Germline V gene lookup returns CDR1 LNHDA and CDR2 SQIVND (reference sequence). CDR3 length: 14 residues. The junction had 2 bases not matched to a gene; V was cut back by 8 bases and J by 0 bases. The CDR3 reads CASWTGDSNQPQHF. DNA of the CDR3: TGTGCCAGTTGGACAGGGGATAGCAATCAGCCCCAGCATTTT.

The gene calls are TRBV5-1 and TRBJ1-5; D not resolved. Germline CDR1 is SGHRS and CDR2 is YFSETQ. Trimming left V 1 base short and J 5 bases short, with 10 bases between. The CDR3 has 14 amino acids. Here the CDR3 DNA reads TGCGCCAGCAGCTTGAGTGGCGGCGATCAGCCCCAGCATTTT. Encoded protein: CASSLSGGDQPQHF.

V usage is TRBV28 and J usage is TRBJ2-3; D is possibly TRBD2 (7 bases). CDR1 MDHEN and CDR2 SYDVKM come from the germline V gene. The V end was cut by 6 bases, the J end by 5 bases, with 15 bases between. This CDR3 is 14 amino acids long. The chain's CDR3 is CASSEGGERDTQYF. For the CDR3, the DNA is TGTGCCAGCAGCGAAGGGGGGGAAAGAGATACGCAGTATTTT.

The chain combines TRBV11-3 with TRBJ1-1, with 7 bases that match TRBD1. This CDR3 comprises 17 residues. J lost 2 bases, V lost 3 bases, and 12 bases had no gene match. The germline V gene has CDR1 SGHNT and CDR2 YENEEA. DNA of the CDR3: TGTGCCAGCAGCTTCTCAACAGGGGCAGCAGTTAACACTGAAGCTTTCTTT. This gives the protein CASSFSTGAAVNTEAFF.

Only a few counts were recorded for this clone. The gene calls are TRBV6-8 and TRBJ1-1; D gene uncertain. The CDR3 covers 12 residues. The ends were cut back, 2 bases at V and 4 bases at J, with 5 bases in the middle. Germline values: CDR1 MNHGY, CDR2 SAAAGT. In DNA, the CDR3 is TGTGCCAGCAGTTACGCCAGCACTGAAGCTTTCTTT. Its protein is CASSYASTEAFF.

This rearrangement joins TRBV5-1 to TRBJ2-2, with TRBD2 as a possible D gene (6 bases). Germline CDR1 reads SGHRS; CDR2 reads YFSETQ. The V end lost 4 bases, the J end lost 0 bases, and 16 bases lay between the germline ends. The CDR3 is 17 amino acids. The CDR3 region has the DNA TGCGCCAGCAGCCCCCAGTGGAGGGCAGCGAACACCGGGGAGCTGTTTTTT. As protein: CASSPQWRAANTGELFF.

This clone appeared a single time. This chain uses TRBV18 with TRBJ1-1; D is ambiguous. Germline CDR1 is KGHSH and CDR2 is LQKENI. V was pared by 5 bases and J by 1 base, with 11 bases between. The CDR3 has 14 amino acids. The CDR3 region has the DNA TGTGCCAGCTCAGTAGCCGGGAGGAACACTGAAGCTTTCTTT. Translated, it gives CASSVAGRNTEAFF.